This T cell receptor beta chain derives from a study of T cell repertoires in cytomegalovirus infection. About the research overall: The authors relied on CMV epitopes, both recently identified HLA-C-restricted and well-studied HLA-B-restricted. Both a matching HLA type and CMV infection were indicated by public TCR beta signatures. Overall study findings and caveats: It was HLA-C-restricted CMV-specific TCR beta clonotypes that dominated the response ex vivo. Totalled public TCR beta family frequency picked out people who carried CMV plus the relevant HLA.

In this sample, this clonotype turned up a few times. The antigen is not known. MiXCR, applied by TCRdb to the reads, yields one record per CDR3 protein. The data contain around 71,000 distinct CDR3 sequences, roughly 22% of them singletons. The J segment lost 4 bases and the V segment lost 5 bases, leaving 3 bases of the junction unmatched. CDR1 and CDR2 from the germline V gene are MGHRA and YSYEKL. The CDR3 extends over 13 amino acids. This receptor was identified in a human donor in good health (CMV status not recorded). Some clones in this sample may be carry-over from other donors' samples. The chain links TRBV4-1 to TRBJ1-1; 8 bases are a match to TRBD1. The specimen comprised CD8+ T cells from cultured PBMCs, sampled from culture after CMV antigen stimulation. Here the CDR3 reads CASSYTGGTEAFF. The DNA for the CDR3 is TGCGCCAGCAGCTACACAGGGGGCACTGAAGCTTTCTTT.